This T cell receptor beta chain was profiled in a study of blood T cell repertoires in COVID-19 (dated by TCRdb to 2019 to 2021). Regarding the complete study: Samples covering the acute and convalescent phases of COVID-19 were provided by collaborators in the United States, Italy and Spain. The prospective study material was composed of cDNA or gDNA derived from T cells, B-cell-depleted T cells, or PBMCs. The dataset comprised deeply sampled blood TCRbeta repertoires from subjects exposed to, actively infected with, or recovered from COVID-19. A freely available public database, intended as a resource for researchers studying the immune response to SARS-CoV-2, is where the repertoires were released. Samples came from the ongoing ImmuneRACE study (first 160 participants) plus 1,254 subjects from 6 global collaborators. Nearly every sample came with metadata listing a de-identified subject ID, COVID-19 status, age in years and sex. HLA class I and class II types, where available, came from metadata supplied by the sample provider rather than from assay-based typing. Here is what the overall study found, with its caveats: The amount of clinical and demographic metadata varied by source and participant and was provided uncurated.

Each collaborating institution followed its own protocols to collect whole blood in K2EDTA tubes. For TCRbeta analysis, collaborators shipped samples as frozen whole blood, isolated PBMCs, or DNA extracted from either of those sample types. Trimming takes 3 bases off V and 9 bases off J; junction bases not matched to a gene: 7. CDR1 and CDR2 (SGHTA, FQGNSA) derive from the germline V gene. The CDR3 sequence holds 16 residues, the cysteine and phenylalanine included. Kept here is only the CDR3 DNA, which spans 48 bases and is read in frame from base 1. TCRbeta CDR3 regions were amplified from genomic DNA by means of the immunoSEQ Assay, a bias-controlled multiplex PCR. The authors' pipeline ran thus. Within the assay, amplification of reference gene primers was used to estimate how many nucleated cells each sample contained. Sequence reads were collapsed and filtered to measure the absolute abundance of every unique TCRbeta CDR3 rearrangement. For each sample, productive Simpson clonality was calculated by taking the square root of Simpson's diversity index across productive rearrangements. The immuneACCESS repertoire file appears here via TCRdb, limited to in-frame rearrangements. These files lack a portion of the clones; in checked studies, under half of the deficit traces to unresolved V genes, and the cause of the others is not known. The V and J calls and the clone size are those of that table, but D and trimming were determined from the DNA. This sample comprises over 120,000 clones, around nine tenths of them detected only once. Of the sample, around 8.6% falls within the top ten clones.

This clone has only one observation. Its antigen target is currently unknown. Within one base of it there is no much larger clone, and no base qualities were kept. The chain couples TRBV7-2 to TRBJ2-1, with 14 bases aligning to TRBD2. Specimen: peripheral blood. This sequence originates from a woman in her forties or fifties with active or convalescent COVID-19. CDR3 region: CASSFHGTSGSLEQFF. The sequence in DNA is TGTGCCAGCAGCTTTCACGGGACTAGCGGGAGCCTTGAGCAGTTCTTC.